This TCR beta chain is from a study of regulatory T cells in long-lasting Graves disease. The time point denotes: newly diagnosed GD, antithyroid drugs for less than 3 months. PBMCs provided the RNA from which the TCR library was made. With respect to this clonotype: As yet, its antigen is unknown. Only one base separates this from a far larger clonotype, so it likely reflects a read error.

This CDR3 region has 15 residues. The ends were cut back, 6 bases at V and 11 bases at J, with 25 bases in the middle. Germline V CDR1 and CDR2: SGHVS, FQNEAQ. Overall study findings and caveats: TRBV28, TRBJ1-2 and TRBJ2-5 emerged as the favored segments in persistent disease.

HTBI primers from iRepertoire and Arm-PCR of CDR3 regions yielded the TCR beta libraries. In the source study's methods: Identification across samples found approximately 67 TRBV and around 15 TRBJ segments. Via MiXCR, TCRdb re-called the multiplex PCR reads, giving one row per CDR3 protein. In this record, the V and J calls reflect TCRdb's handling and not the investigators' own analysis. The data hold 350,000 to 500,000 distinct CDR3 sequences, with 15% to 20% observed a single time. These data were also reused for a study on T cells in Graves' hyperthyroidism and ophthalmopathy. That study reports: Patients aged 18 to 65 with hyperthyroidism were newly diagnosed, with duration under 2 months.

Sequenced material: peripheral blood mononuclear cells (PBMCs), taken at new diagnosis, from a patient treated with antithyroid drugs. The genes are TRBV7-8 and TRBJ2-5; D is perhaps TRBD2 (6 bases). The origin of this receptor is a young woman with Graves disease. The CDR3 is CASSSDMGLYNEQYF. The CDR3 coding sequence is TGTGCCAGCAGTTCCGACATGGGACTCTACAATGAGCAGTACTTC.